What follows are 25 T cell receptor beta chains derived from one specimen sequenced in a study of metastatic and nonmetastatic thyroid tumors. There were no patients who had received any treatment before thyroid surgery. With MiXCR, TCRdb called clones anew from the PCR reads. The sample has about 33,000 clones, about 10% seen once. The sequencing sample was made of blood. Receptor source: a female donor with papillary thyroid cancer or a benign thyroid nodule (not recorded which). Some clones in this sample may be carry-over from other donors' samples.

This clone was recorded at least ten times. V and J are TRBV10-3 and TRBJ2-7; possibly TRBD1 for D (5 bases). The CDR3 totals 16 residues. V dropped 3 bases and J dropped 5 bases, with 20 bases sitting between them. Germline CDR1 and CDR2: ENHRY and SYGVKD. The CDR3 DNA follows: TGTGCCATCAGTGATAGAGAGGACATGATACGGAACGAGCAGTACTTC. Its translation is CAISDREDMIRNEQYF.

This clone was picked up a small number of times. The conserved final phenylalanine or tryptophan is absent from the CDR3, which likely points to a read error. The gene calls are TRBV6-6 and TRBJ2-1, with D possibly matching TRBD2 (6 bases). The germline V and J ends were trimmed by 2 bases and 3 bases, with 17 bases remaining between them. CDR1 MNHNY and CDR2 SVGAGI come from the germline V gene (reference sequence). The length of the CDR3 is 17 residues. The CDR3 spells CASSYPNTGVIYNEQFS. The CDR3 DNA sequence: TGTGCCAGCAGTTACCCGAACACGGGAGTTATCTACAATGAGCAGTTCTCC.

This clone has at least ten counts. For the CDR3, the DNA is TGTGCCAGCAGCGTAGCGGCGGGAGGTATGAATGAGCAGTTCTTC. Amino acids: CASSVAAGGMNEQFF. J is TRBJ2-1 and V is TRBV9; 8 positions agree with TRBD2. Germline V gives CDR1 SGDLS, CDR2 YYNGEE. The junction had 6 bases not matched to a gene; V was cut back by 0 bases and J by 7 bases. The CDR3 extends over 15 amino acids. The whole variable domain, remainder taken from reference TRBV9 and TRBJ2-1, is DSGVTQTPKHLITATGQRVTLRCSPRSGDLSVYWYQQSLDQGLQFLIQYYNGEERAKGNILERFSAQQFPDLHSELNLSSLELGDSALYFCASSVAAGGMNEQFFGPGTRLTVL.

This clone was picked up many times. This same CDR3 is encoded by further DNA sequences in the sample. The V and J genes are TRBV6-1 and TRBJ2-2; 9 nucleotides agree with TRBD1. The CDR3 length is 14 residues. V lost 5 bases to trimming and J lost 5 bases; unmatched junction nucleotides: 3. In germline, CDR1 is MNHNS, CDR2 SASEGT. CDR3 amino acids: CASSRTGETGELFF. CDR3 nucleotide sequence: TGTGCCAGCAGTCGGACAGGGGAAACCGGGGAGCTGTTTTTT.

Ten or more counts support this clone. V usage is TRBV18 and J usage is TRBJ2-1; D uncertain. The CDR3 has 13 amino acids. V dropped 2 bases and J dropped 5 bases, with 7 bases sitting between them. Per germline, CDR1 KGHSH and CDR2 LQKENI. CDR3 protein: CASSPTYHNEQFF. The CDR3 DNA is TGTGCCAGCTCACCAACGTACCACAATGAGCAGTTCTTC.

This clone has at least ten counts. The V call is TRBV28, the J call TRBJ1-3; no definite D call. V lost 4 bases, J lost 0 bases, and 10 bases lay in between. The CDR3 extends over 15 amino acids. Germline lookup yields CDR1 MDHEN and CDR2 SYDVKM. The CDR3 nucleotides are TGTGCCAGCAGTTCCCCAGAATTCTCTGGAAACACCATATATTTT. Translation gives CASSSPEFSGNTIYF. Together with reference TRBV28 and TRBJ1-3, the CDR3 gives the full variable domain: DVKVTQSSRYLVKRTGEKVFLECVQDMDHENMFWYRQDPGLGLRLIYFSYDVKMKEKGDIPEGYSVSREKKERFSLILESASTNQTSMYLCASSSPEFSGNTIYFGEGSWLTVV.

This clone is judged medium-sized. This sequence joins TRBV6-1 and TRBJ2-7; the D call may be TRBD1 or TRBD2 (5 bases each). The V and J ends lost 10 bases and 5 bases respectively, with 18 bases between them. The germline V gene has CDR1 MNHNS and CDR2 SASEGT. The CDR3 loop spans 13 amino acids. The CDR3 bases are TGTGCCACAACCGGTGGGACGAGCGACGAGCAGTACTTC. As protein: CATTGGTSDEQYF.

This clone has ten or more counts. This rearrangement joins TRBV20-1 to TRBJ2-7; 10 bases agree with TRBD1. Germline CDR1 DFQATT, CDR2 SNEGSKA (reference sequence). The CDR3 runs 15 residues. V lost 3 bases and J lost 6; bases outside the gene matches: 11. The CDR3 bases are TGCAGTGCTAGCCCGAGACAGGGGGCGGGGGGCGAGCAGTACTTC. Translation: CSASPRQGAGGEQYF.

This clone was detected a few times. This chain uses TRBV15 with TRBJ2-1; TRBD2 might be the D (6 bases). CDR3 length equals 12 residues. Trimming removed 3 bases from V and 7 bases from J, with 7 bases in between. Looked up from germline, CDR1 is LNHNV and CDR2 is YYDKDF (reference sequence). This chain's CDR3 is CATSRSGNEQFF. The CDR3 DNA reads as TGTGCCACCAGCAGGAGCGGGAATGAGCAGTTCTTC.

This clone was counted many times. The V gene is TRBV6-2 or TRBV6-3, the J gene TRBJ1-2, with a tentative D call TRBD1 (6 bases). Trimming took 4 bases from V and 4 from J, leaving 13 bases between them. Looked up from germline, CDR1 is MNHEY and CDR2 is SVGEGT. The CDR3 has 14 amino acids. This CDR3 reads CASSLTGTLYGYTF. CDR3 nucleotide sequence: TGTGCCAGCAGTTTAACAGGGACCCTCTATGGCTACACCTTC.

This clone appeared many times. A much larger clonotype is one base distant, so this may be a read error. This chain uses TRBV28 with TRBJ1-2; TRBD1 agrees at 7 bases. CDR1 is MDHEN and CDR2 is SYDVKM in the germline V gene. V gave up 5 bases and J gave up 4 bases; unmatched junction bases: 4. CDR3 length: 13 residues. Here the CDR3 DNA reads TGTGCCAGCAGTCTTCAGGGGGGCTATGGCTACACCTTC. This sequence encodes CASSLQGGYGYTF.

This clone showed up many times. In DNA, the CDR3 is TGTGCCAGCCCCATAGCGGGAGGTGGGACCGGGGAGCTGTTTTTT. Translating gives CASPIAGGGTGELFF. The genes are TRBV11-2 and TRBJ2-2; 10 positions agree with TRBD2. This CDR3 has 15 residues. With 8 bases clipped from V and 5 bases from J, the junction kept 8 bases outside the gene matches. Germline CDR1 and CDR2: SGHAT and FQNNGV. The whole variable domain, filled in from reference TRBV11-2 and TRBJ2-2, reads EAGVAQSPRYKIIEKRQSVAFWCNPISGHATLYWYQQILGQGPKLLIQFQNNGVVDDSQLPKDRFSAERLKGVDSTLKIQPAKLEDSAVYLCASPIAGGGTGELFFGEGSRLTVL.

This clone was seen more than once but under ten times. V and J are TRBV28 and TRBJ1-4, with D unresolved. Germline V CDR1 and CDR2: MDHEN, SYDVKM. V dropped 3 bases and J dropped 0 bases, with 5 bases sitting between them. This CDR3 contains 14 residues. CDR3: CASSLGPTNEKLFF. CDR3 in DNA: TGTGCCAGCAGTTTGGGCCCAACTAATGAAAAACTGTTTTTT.

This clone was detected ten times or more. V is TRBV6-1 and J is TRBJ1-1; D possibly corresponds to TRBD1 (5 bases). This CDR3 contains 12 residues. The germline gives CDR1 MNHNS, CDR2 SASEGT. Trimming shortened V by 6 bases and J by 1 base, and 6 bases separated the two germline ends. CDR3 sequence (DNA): TGTGCCAGCAGGGGGACGAACACTGAAGCTTTCTTT. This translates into CASRGTNTEAFF.

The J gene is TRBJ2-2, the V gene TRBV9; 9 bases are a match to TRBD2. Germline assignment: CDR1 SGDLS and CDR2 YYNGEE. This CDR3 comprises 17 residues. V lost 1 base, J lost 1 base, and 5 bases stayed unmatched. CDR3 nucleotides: TGTGCCAGCAGCGTAAGGGCTAGCGGGATGAACACCGGGGAGCTGTTTTTT. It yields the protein CASSVRASGMNTGELFF.

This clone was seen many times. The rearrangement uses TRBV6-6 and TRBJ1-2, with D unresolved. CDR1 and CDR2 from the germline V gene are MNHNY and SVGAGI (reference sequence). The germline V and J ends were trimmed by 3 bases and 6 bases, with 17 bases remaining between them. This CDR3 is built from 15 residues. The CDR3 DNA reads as TGTGCCAGCAGTTATTCCTCAGCGGGGTCGCATGGCTACACCTTC. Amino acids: CASSYSSAGSHGYTF.

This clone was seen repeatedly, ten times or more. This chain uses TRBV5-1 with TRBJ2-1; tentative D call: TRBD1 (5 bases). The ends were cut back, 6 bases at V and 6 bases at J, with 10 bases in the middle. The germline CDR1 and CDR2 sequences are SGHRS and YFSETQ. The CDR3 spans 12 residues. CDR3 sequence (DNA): TGCGCCAGCAACTGGGGCGGCAATGAGCAGTTCTTC. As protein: CASNWGGNEQFF.

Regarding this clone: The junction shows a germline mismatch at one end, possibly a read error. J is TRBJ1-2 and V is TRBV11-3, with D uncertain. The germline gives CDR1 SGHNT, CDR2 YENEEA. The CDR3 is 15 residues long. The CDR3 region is CASSYPAQANYGHTF. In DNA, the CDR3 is TGTGCCAGCAGCTACCCGGCGCAGGCCAACTATGGCCACACCTTC. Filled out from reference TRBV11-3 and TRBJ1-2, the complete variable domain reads EAGVVQSPRYKIIEKKQPVAFWCNPISGHNTLYWYLQNLGQGPELLIRYENEEAVDDSQLPKDRFSAERLKGVDSTLKIQPAELGDSAVYLCASSYPAQANYGHTFGSGTRLTVV.

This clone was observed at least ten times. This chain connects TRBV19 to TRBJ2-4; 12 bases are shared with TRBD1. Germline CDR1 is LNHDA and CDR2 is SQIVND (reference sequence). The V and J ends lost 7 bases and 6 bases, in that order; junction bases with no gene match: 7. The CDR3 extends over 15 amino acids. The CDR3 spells CASIAGQGAGNIQYF. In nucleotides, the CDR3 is TGTGCCAGTATAGCGGGACAGGGGGCGGGAAACATTCAGTACTTC.

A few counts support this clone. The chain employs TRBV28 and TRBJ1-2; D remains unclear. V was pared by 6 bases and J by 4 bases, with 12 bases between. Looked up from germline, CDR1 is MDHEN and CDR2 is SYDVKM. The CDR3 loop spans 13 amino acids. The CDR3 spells CASRPGERYGYTF. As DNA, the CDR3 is TGTGCCAGCAGACCCGGGGAGCGCTATGGCTACACCTTC.

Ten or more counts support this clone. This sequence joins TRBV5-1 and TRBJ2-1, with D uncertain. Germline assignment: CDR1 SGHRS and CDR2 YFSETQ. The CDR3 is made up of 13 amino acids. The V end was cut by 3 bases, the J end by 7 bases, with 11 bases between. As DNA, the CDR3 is TGCGCCAGCAGCTCCCCGTGGGTTAATGAGCAGTTCTTC. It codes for CASSSPWVNEQFF. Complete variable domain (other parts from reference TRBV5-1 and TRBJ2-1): KAGVTQTPRYLIKTRGQQVTLSCSPISGHRSVSWYQQTPGQGLQFLFEYFSETQRNKGNFPGRFSGRQFSNSRSEMNVSTLELGDSALYLCASSSPWVNEQFFGPGTRLTVL.

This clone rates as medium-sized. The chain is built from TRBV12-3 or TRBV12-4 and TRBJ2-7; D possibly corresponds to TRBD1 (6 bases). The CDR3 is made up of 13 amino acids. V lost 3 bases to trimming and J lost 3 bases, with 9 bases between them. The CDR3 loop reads CASSLAGDYEQYF. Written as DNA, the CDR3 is TGTGCCAGCAGTTTGGCAGGGGACTACGAGCAGTACTTC.

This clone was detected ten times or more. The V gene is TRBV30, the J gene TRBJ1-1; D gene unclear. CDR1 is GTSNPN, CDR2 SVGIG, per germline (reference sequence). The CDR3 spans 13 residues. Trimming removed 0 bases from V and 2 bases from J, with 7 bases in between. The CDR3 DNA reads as TGTGCCTGGAGTGTACGAGGAAACACTGAAGCTTTCTTT. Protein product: CAWSVRGNTEAFF. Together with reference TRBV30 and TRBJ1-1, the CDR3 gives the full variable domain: SQTIHQWPATLVQPVGSPLSLECTVEGTSNPNLYWYRQAAGRGLQLLFYSVGIGQISSEVPQNLSASRPQDRQFILSSKKLLLSDSGFYLCAWSVRGNTEAFFGQGTRLTVV.

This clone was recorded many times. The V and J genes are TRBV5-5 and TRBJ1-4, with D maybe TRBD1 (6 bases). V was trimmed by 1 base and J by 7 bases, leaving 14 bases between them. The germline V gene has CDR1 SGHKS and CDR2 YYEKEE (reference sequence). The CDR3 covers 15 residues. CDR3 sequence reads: CASSLIWGHGEKLFF. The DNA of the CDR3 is TGTGCCAGCAGCTTGATCTGGGGGCACGGTGAAAAACTGTTTTTT.

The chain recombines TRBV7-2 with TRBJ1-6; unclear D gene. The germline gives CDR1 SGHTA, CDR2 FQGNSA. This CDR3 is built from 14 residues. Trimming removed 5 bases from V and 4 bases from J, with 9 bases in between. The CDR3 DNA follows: TGTGCCAGCAGCGGAACAAGTTATAATTCACCCCTCCACTTT. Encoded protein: CASSGTSYNSPLHF.